This T cell receptor beta chain was captured by sequencing in a study of blood T cells in healthy people across ages. Comments on this clonotype: Its antigen remains unidentified.

There are 12 residues in the CDR3. With 6 bases removed from V and 6 bases from J, the gap between germline ends came to 8 bases. CDR1 and CDR2 (germline): MDHEN, SYDVKM. Points from the study as a whole: Donor CMV status was unknown, possibly confounding expanded clonotype changes. In older individuals, TCR beta diversity per million T cells was lower, falling roughly linearly with age.

Healthy Caucasian individuals from Russia aged about 6 to 90 served as donors. The use of a sample-barcoded 5' primer and a J-beta primer mix characterized a second PCR of about 7 to 12 cycles. TCRdb re-called the 5' RACE reads with MiXCR, one entry per CDR3 protein. The sample shows 730,000 or so distinct CDR3 sequences, roughly 43% of them seen only once. Source material: blood. The V gene is TRBV28, the J gene TRBJ2-2; no firm D call. The sequence was collected from a man aged 80 or over in good health. The CDR3 is CASRLGPGELFF. For the CDR3, the DNA is TGTGCCAGCAGGTTAGGGCCCGGGGAGCTGTTTTTT.